This entry lists 21 T cell receptor beta chains sequenced from one sample in a study of radiotherapy plus CTLA-4 blockade in lung cancer (dated by TCRdb to 2017 to 2018). The library was made by the immunoSEQ multiplex PCR assay. TCRdb stores this immuneACCESS table with in-frame sequences only. Part of the clones is absent; in the studies checked, under half of the shortfall reflects unresolved V genes, and no reason is known for the rest. The sample table lists tens of thousands of clones, approximately 84% of them with a count of one. The ten largest clonotypes hold approximately 5% of the sample. The material sequenced was peripheral blood, taken from a patient treated with radiotherapy plus ipilimumab. The receptors originated from a human donor with non-small cell lung cancer whose response to radiotherapy plus ipilimumab could not be evaluated.

The chain carries TRBV7-2 and TRBJ2-3, with TRBD1 as a possible D gene (6 bases). Germline assignment: CDR1 SGHTA and CDR2 FQGNSA. CDR3 length equals 14 residues. Trimming left V 1 base short and J 3 bases short, with 8 bases between. CDR3: CASSLGQDTDTQYF. The CDR3 DNA reads TGTGCCAGCAGCTTAGGACAGGATACAGATACGCAGTATTTT.

The rearrangement uses TRBV27 and TRBJ2-7; D possibly corresponds to TRBD2 (6 bases). V lost 6 bases, J lost 3 bases, and 21 bases lay in between. Per the germline V gene, CDR1 is MNHEY and CDR2 is SMNVEV (reference sequence). CDR3 length equals 16 residues. The CDR3 nucleotides are TGTGCCAGCAGCTCCCCGCGGGGACGAACCTTCTACGAGCAGTACTTC. Its protein product is CASSSPRGRTFYEQYF.

The chain is built from TRBV28 and TRBJ2-2, with 9 bases lining up with TRBD1. The CDR3 totals 17 residues. In germline, CDR1 is MDHEN, CDR2 SYDVKM. Trimming at V came to 6 bases and at J to 5 bases, leaving 13 bases not matched to a gene. In DNA form, the CDR3 reads TGTGCCAGCAGCTTACGCGACGGACAGGGGAGAACCGGGGAGCTGTTTTTT. It is translated as CASSLRDGQGRTGELFF.

This chain uses TRBV6-5 with TRBJ1-2; TRBD1 matches 7 bases. The J segment lost 6 bases and the V segment lost 5 bases, leaving 6 bases of the junction unmatched. Germline-derived CDR1 and CDR2 are MNHEY and SVGAGI. CDR3 length: 13 amino acids. CDR3 sequence (DNA): TGTGCCAGCAGTCCACAGGGGTGGCATGGCTACACCTTC. It yields the protein CASSPQGWHGYTF.

The chain joins TRBV6-6 to TRBJ1-2; TRBD1 matches 7 bases. The CDR3 contains 13 residues. Trimming at V came to 6 bases and at J to 8 bases, leaving 9 bases not matched to a gene. Germline V gives CDR1 MNHNY, CDR2 SVGAGI (reference sequence). CDR3 in amino acids: CASRTGFPGGYTF. DNA for the CDR3: TGTGCCAGCAGGACAGGGTTCCCCGGCGGCTACACCTTC.

Concerning this clone: Within the sample, other DNA sequences also encode this same CDR3. The gene calls are TRBV5-1 and TRBJ1-5, with 7 positions matching TRBD1. The CDR3 spans 14 residues. J lost 7 bases, V lost 0 bases, and 4 bases had no gene match. CDR1 is SGHRS, CDR2 YFSETQ, per germline. The CDR3 loop reads CASSLEGGGQPQHF. The DNA for the CDR3 is TGCGCCAGCAGCTTGGAAGGGGGCGGACAGCCCCAGCATTTT.

The chain combines TRBV28 with TRBJ1-2; D is uncertain. The CDR3 loop spans 14 amino acids. V gave up 8 bases and J gave up 0 bases, with 13 bases separating them. Germline values: CDR1 MDHEN, CDR2 SYDVKM. The CDR3 region is CASVAEGANYGYTF. The CDR3 DNA sequence: TGTGCCAGCGTGGCGGAAGGAGCTAACTATGGCTACACCTTC.

The genes are TRBV27 and TRBJ2-7; TRBD1 might be the D (5 bases). This CDR3 spans 14 amino acids. CDR1 and CDR2 (germline): MNHEY, SMNVEV (reference sequence). V lost 5 bases to trimming and J lost 5 bases, with 16 bases between them. The CDR3 nucleotides read TGTGCCAGCAGTCCTACCTTTCCAGGGAACGAGCAGTACTTC. Translating gives CASSPTFPGNEQYF.

Only one count was recorded for this clone. The chain combines TRBV28 with TRBJ2-3; 11 nucleotides line up with TRBD2. The CDR3 has 19 amino acids. V shed 4 bases, J shed 4 bases, and the junction held 16 bases outside the gene matches. Per the germline V gene, CDR1 is MDHEN and CDR2 is SYDVKM. The CDR3 region has the DNA TGTGCCAGCAGTTCCTTCGGGGTAGCGGGAGGGCCCGTCGCAGATACGCAGTATTTT. Protein sequence: CASSSFGVAGGPVADTQYF. Full variable domain (remainder filled in from reference TRBV28 and TRBJ2-3): DVKVTQSSRYLVKRTGEKVFLECVQDMDHENMFWYRQDPGLGLRLIYFSYDVKMKEKGDIPEGYSVSREKKERFSLILESASTNQTSMYLCASSSFGVAGGPVADTQYFGPGTRLTVL.

The genes are TRBV27 and TRBJ1-1, with D unresolved. Germline values: CDR1 MNHEY, CDR2 SMNVEV (reference sequence). CDR3 length: 14 residues. V was cut by 4 bases and J by 1 base, with 10 bases left in between. CDR3 sequence reads: CASSSPRRNTEAFF. Here the CDR3 DNA reads TGTGCCAGCAGTTCCCCCCGTAGGAACACTGAAGCTTTCTTT.

V and J are TRBV28 and TRBJ1-3, with 10 nucleotides matching TRBD1. CDR3 size: 16 residues. The germline V gene encodes CDR1 MDHEN and CDR2 SYDVKM. V shed 10 bases and J 0 bases; nucleotides not matched to a gene: 9. For the CDR3, the DNA is TGTGCCACCAACCGGGGGACAGGGGTCTCTGGAAACACCATATATTTT. Protein sequence: CATNRGTGVSGNTIYF. The entire variable domain, with the rest obtained from reference TRBV28 and TRBJ1-3, is as follows: DVKVTQSSRYLVKRTGEKVFLECVQDMDHENMFWYRQDPGLGLRLIYFSYDVKMKEKGDIPEGYSVSREKKERFSLILESASTNQTSMYLCATNRGTGVSGNTIYFGEGSWLTVV.

In its sample, this clone was seen once. The genes are TRBV19 and TRBJ2-3; 7 bases map to TRBD1. V shed 6 bases, J shed 3 bases, and the junction held 12 bases outside the gene matches. This CDR3 is 16 amino acids long. Germline CDR1 reads LNHDA; CDR2 reads SQIVND (reference sequence). CDR3 in DNA: TGTGCCAGTAGGCACGGGTCAGGGGGTTCGACAGATACGCAGTATTTT. Amino acid sequence: CASRHGSGGSTDTQYF.

The rearrangement links TRBV9 to TRBJ2-7, with 11 bases that match TRBD2. The CDR3 is 15 residues long. Trimming at V came to 3 bases and at J to 4 bases, leaving 6 bases not matched to a gene. Germline CDR1 SGDLS, CDR2 YYNGEE. CDR3 amino acids: CASSASGTSGYEQYF. The CDR3 DNA follows: TGTGCCAGCAGCGCTTCCGGGACTAGCGGTTACGAGCAGTACTTC. Based on the CDR3 plus reference TRBV9 and TRBJ2-7, the full variable domain is DSGVTQTPKHLITATGQRVTLRCSPRSGDLSVYWYQQSLDQGLQFLIQYYNGEERAKGNILERFSAQQFPDLHSELNLSSLELGDSALYFCASSASGTSGYEQYFGPGTRLTVT.

The chain has TRBV2 and TRBJ2-7; D gene uncertain. Looked up from germline, CDR1 is SNHLY and CDR2 is FYNNEI. V dropped 5 bases and J dropped 1 base, with 6 bases sitting between them. CDR3 size: 12 residues. The DNA for the CDR3 is TGTGCCAGCAGTCGAGGATCCTACGAGCAGTACTTC. Amino acids: CASSRGSYEQYF. Full variable domain (outside the CDR3, taken from reference TRBV2 and TRBJ2-7): EPEVTQTPSHQVTQMGQEVILRCVPISNHLYFYWYRQILGQKVEFLVSFYNNEISEKSEIFDDQFSVERPDGSNFTLKIRSTKLEDSAMYFCASSRGSYEQYFGPGTRLTVT.

This rearrangement joins TRBV5-5 to TRBJ2-7; D possibly corresponds to TRBD1 (6 bases). The CDR3 is made up of 15 amino acids. The germline V gene has CDR1 SGHKS and CDR2 YYEKEE (reference sequence). V lost 4 bases and J lost 6, with 20 bases in between. CDR3 sequence reads: CASSHRVDLKSEQYF. The CDR3 nucleotides are TGTGCCAGCAGCCACAGGGTCGATCTAAAAAGCGAGCAGTACTTC.

This clone was seen just once. The CDR3 nucleotides read TGTGCCAGCAGGCCTTTCGGGTCTCCGGGGGTTTACGAGCAGTACTTC. Amino acids: CASRPFGSPGVYEQYF. The chain carries TRBV7-2 and TRBJ2-7, with TRBD2 as a possible D gene (6 bases). V was clipped by 6 bases and J by 4 bases, with 22 bases between them. CDR3 length: 16 amino acids. The germline CDR1 and CDR2 sequences are SGHTA and FQGNSA. The whole variable domain, filled in from reference TRBV7-2 and TRBJ2-7, reads GAGVSQSPSNKVTEKGKDVELRCDPISGHTALYWYRQSLGQGLEFLIYFQGNSAPDKSGLPSDRFSAERTGGSVSTLTIQRTQQEDSAVYLCASRPFGSPGVYEQYFGPGTRLTVT.

The chain has TRBV23-1 and TRBJ1-4; D perhaps matches TRBD1 (5 bases). TRBV23-1 counts as an open reading frame of uncertain function. V was pared by 2 bases and J by 5 bases, with 18 bases between. The CDR3 extends over 17 amino acids. CDR3 DNA sequence: TGCGCCAGCAGTCAACCCTCGTGTCGGGGGAAGAATGAAAAACTGTTTTTT. This codes for CASSQPSCRGKNEKLFF.

This clone occurred a few times. The chain has TRBV5-5 and TRBJ2-5, with 12 bases matching TRBD1. The trim removed 8 bases at V and 11 bases at J, leaving 13 bases unmatched. The germline V gene has CDR1 SGHKS and CDR2 YYEKEE (reference sequence). This CDR3 is 14 amino acids long. CDR3 sequence: CASTQGQGAWEQYF. CDR3 sequence (DNA): TGTGCCAGTACTCAGGGACAGGGGGCGTGGGAGCAGTACTTC.

The rearrangement links TRBV4-1 to TRBJ2-5; 7 nucleotides agree with TRBD1. Germline assignment: CDR1 MGHRA and CDR2 YSYEKL. The CDR3 covers 15 residues. Trimming cost V 4 bases and J 2 bases; bases outside gene matches: 7. The CDR3 nucleotides are TGCGCCAGCAGCCTGACCGGGACAGAACAAGAGACCCAGTACTTC. Translation gives CASSLTGTEQETQYF.

The V and J genes are TRBV7-2 and TRBJ2-1, with 13 positions matching TRBD2. Trimming took 5 bases from V and 7 from J; bases not matched to a gene: 8. The germline gives CDR1 SGHTA, CDR2 FQGNSA. The CDR3 is 16 residues long. Here the CDR3 reads CASSPRPTSGRNEQFF. Here the CDR3 DNA reads TGTGCCAGCAGCCCTAGGCCGACTAGCGGGAGGAATGAGCAGTTCTTC.

The V gene is TRBV5-1, the J gene TRBJ1-1, with a weak D call TRBD1 (5 bases). The V gene's germline CDR1 is SGHRS and CDR2 YFSETQ. V lost 1 base, J lost 0 bases, and 19 bases lay in between. The CDR3 runs to 18 residues. CDR3 sequence (DNA): TGCGCCAGCAGCTTGAGACAGACCTCTAAGGCCATGAACACTGAAGCTTTCTTT. Amino acid sequence: CASSLRQTSKAMNTEAFF. Full variable domain (missing parts from reference TRBV5-1 and TRBJ1-1): KAGVTQTPRYLIKTRGQQVTLSCSPISGHRSVSWYQQTPGQGLQFLFEYFSETQRNKGNFPGRFSGRQFSNSRSEMNVSTLELGDSALYLCASSLRQTSKAMNTEAFFGQGTRLTVV.